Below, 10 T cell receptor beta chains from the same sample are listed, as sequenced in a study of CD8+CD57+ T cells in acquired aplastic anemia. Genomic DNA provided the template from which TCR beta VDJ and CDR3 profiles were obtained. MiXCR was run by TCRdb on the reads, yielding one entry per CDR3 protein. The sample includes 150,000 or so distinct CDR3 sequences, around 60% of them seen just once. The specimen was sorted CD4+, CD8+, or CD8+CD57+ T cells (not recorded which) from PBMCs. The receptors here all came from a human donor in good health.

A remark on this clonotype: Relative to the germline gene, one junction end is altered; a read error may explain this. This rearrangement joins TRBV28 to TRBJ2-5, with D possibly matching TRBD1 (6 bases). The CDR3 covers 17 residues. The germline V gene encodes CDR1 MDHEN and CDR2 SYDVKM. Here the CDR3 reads CAISTTDRSIYQESQYF. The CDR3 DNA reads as TGTGCCATCAGTACGACGGACAGATCAATTTACCAAGAGTCCCAGTACTTC.

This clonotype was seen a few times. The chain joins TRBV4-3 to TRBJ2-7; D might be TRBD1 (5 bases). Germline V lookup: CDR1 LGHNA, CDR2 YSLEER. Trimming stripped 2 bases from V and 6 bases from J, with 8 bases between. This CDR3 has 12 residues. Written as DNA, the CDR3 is TGCGCCAGCAGCCAAACAGGATCCGAGCAGTACTTC. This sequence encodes CASSQTGSEQYF.

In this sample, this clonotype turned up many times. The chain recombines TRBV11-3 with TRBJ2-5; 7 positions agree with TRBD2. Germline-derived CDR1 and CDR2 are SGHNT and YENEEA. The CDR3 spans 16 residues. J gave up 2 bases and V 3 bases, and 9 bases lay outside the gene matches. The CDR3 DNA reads TGTGCCAGCAGCTTGCCCGGCCTAGCGGCACAAGAGACCCAGTACTTC. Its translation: CASSLPGLAAQETQYF.

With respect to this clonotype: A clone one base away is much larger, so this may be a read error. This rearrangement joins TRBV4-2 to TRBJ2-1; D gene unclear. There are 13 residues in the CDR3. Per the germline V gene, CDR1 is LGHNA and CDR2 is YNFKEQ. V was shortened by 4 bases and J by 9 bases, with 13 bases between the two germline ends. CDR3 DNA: TGTGCCAGCAGCCCGGCCTCTAGTAGTGAGCAGTTCTTC. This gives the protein CASSPASSSEQFF.

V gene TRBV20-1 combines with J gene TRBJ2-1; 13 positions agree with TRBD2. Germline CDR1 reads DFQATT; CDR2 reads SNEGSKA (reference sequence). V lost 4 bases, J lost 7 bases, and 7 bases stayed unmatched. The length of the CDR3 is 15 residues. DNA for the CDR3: TGCAGTGCTACGGGACTAGCGGGACGTACAAATGAGCAGTTCTTC. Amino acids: CSATGLAGRTNEQFF.

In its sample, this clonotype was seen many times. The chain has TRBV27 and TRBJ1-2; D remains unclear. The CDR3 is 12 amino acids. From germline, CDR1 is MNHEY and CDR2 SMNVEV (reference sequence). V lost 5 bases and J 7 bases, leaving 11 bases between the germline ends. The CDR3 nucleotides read TGTGCCAGCAGTCATCCGGATGGTGGCTACACCTTC. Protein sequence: CASSHPDGGYTF.

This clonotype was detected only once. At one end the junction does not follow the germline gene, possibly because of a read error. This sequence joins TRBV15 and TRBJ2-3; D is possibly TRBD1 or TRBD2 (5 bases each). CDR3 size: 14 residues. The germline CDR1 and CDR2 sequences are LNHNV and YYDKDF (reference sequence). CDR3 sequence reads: CATRRGTATDTQYF. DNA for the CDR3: TGTGCCACCAGAAGAGGGACCGCTACAGATACGCAGTATTTT.

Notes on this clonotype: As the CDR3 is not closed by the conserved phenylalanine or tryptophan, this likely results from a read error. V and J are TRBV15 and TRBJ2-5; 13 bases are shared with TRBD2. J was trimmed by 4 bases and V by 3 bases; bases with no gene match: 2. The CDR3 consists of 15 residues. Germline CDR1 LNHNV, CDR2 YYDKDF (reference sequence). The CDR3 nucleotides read TGTGCCACCAGCAGGGGACTAGCGGGATCAGAGACCCAGTACCTC. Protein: CATSRGLAGSETQYL.

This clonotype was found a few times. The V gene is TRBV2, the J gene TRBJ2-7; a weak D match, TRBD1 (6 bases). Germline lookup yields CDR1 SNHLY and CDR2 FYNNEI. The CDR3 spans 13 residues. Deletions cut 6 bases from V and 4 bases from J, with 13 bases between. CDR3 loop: CASRRGFVYEQYF. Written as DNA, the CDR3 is TGTGCCAGCAGGAGGGGGTTTGTGTACGAGCAGTACTTC.

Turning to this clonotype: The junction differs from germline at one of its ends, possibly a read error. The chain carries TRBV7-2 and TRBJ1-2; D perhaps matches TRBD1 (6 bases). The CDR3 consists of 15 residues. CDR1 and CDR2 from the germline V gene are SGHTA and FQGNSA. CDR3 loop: CASSRGGGLGYGYTF. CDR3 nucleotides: TGCGCCAGCAGCCGAGGAGGGGGGCTTGGGTATGGCTACACCTTC.